These T cell receptor beta chains were read from a single sample in a study of blood T cell repertoires in COVID-19. Measured with immunoSEQ multiplex PCR; TCRdb has only the in-frame clones, and not every one. Of some 150,000 clones listed, roughly nine tenths are singletons. The source material was peripheral blood. Receptor source: a human donor in a cohort sampled during active COVID-19. CDR3s include the opening cysteine and the closing phenylalanine or tryptophan. A D gene is named only where the DNA matches it firmly.

V: TRBV4-2; D: NA; CDR3: CASSQDGAGRVGEKLFF
V: TRBV7-9; D: TRBD1; CDR3: CASSTGTGIRLGEETQYF
V: TRBV27; D: NA; CDR3: CASSPLHSGATAFF
V: TRBV27; D: TRBD1; CDR3: CASSSGDRKAYEQYF
V: TRBV7-9; D: TRBD1; CDR3: CASSFRLQGSQGENSPLHF
V: TRBV29-1; D: TRBD1; CDR3: CSVVDRATYEQYF
V: TRBV7-3; D: NA; CDR3: CASSPGRGEKLFF
V: TRBV11-1; D: TRBD1; CDR3: CASSEQGRGLFGYTF
V: TRBV5-1; D: TRBD2; CDR3: CASSLPTSGGAPDTQYF
V: TRBV2; D: TRBD1; CDR3: CASRFDRVAEAFF
V: TRBV23-1; D: NA; CDR3: CASSPARAKTQYF
V: TRBV7-7; D: NA; CDR3: CASSLVAAGGFRGNQPQHF
V: TRBV5-1; D: TRBD1; CDR3: CASNMGQAYGELFF
V: TRBV4-3; D: NA; CDR3: CASSDRGDYGYTF
V: TRBV9; D: TRBD2; CDR3: CASSPILTSGSTGELFF
V: TRBV3-1/TRBV3-2; D: NA; CDR3: CASSRWPDGYTF
V: TRBV6-4; D: TRBD1; CDR3: CASSGRQGWNLPLHF
V: TRBV9; D: TRBD1; CDR3: CASSVSTPLQGTGNTIYF
V: TRBV6-5; D: NA; CDR3: CASSPTEGPDGYTF
V: TRBV5-1; D: NA; CDR3: CASSFTGHNNEQFF
V: TRBV30; D: NA; CDR3: CAWSVQVPGELFF
V: TRBV2; D: NA; CDR3: CASSLTVMNTEAFF
V: TRBV6-5; D: TRBD1; CDR3: CASRNRGGNEKLFF
V: TRBV29-1; D: TRBD1; CDR3: CSVQWQGEDSPLHF
V: TRBV7-2; D: TRBD1; CDR3: CASSSRTGSYEQYF
V: TRBV5-1; D: TRBD1; CDR3: CASSLGTGGNEKLFF
V: TRBV18; D: TRBD1; CDR3: CASSPDRGLNEAFF
V: TRBV9; D: NA; CDR3: CASSVTGDTGELFF
V: TRBV19; D: NA; CDR3: CASSTYTEAFF